A single sample is the source of the 10 T cell receptor beta chains below, sequenced in a study of shared clonotypes between healthy human individuals (dated by TCRdb to the early 2020s). The method behind the library was the immunoSEQ multiplex PCR assay. TCRdb provides this immuneACCESS table in a form limited to in-frame rearrangements. Some clones are lacking; in checked studies, under half of them reflect an unresolved V gene, and why the rest are absent is not known. The sample contains some 200,000 clones, over 80% of them found a single time. The top ten hold about 0.07% of the sample. Sequencing input: naive CD4+ T cells sorted from blood. The sample's cell subset or site label, decoded: CD45RA+ positively selected. These receptors originate from a woman aged 30 to 39 in good health.

The chain uses TRBV29-1 and TRBJ2-7; D perhaps matches TRBD1 (5 bases). Trimming removed 8 bases at V and 3 bases at J, with 20 bases between. This CDR3 region has 14 residues. Germline-derived CDR1 and CDR2 are SQVTM and ANQGSEA. The CDR3 is CSTSSREGLYEQYF. The CDR3 coding sequence is TGCAGCACCTCTTCCAGGGAAGGCCTCTACGAGCAGTACTTC.

The V gene is TRBV29-1, the J gene TRBJ2-5, with 14 bases that match TRBD2. CDR3 size: 18 residues. Germline CDR1 and CDR2: SQVTM and ANQGSEA. V lost 7 bases and J lost 1; bases outside the gene matches: 14. CDR3 nucleotides: TGCAGCGCCAACGGACTAGCGGGAGGCCACTTTTTCCAAGAGACCCAGTACTTC. Translating it yields CSANGLAGGHFFQETQYF.

The CDR3 DNA sequence: TGCAGTGCTGGAGGGGGTGGTGAGCAGTTCTTC. Translated: CSAGGGGEQFF. This sequence joins TRBV20-1 and TRBJ2-1, with D perhaps being TRBD1 or TRBD2 (6 bases each). V was pared by 5 bases and J by 9 bases, with 11 bases between. Germline CDR1 is DFQATT and CDR2 is SNEGSKA (reference sequence). This CDR3 is built from 11 residues.

The V call is TRBV4-1, the J call TRBJ2-1; TRBD2 matches 10 bases. V dropped 0 bases and J dropped 7; count of bases not matched to a gene: 9. The V gene's germline CDR1 is MGHRA and CDR2 YSYEKL. This CDR3 is built from 17 residues. The CDR3 DNA sequence: TGCGCCAGCAGCCAAGAGGTTTCTAGCGGGAGTATTAATGAGCAGTTCTTC. Protein: CASSQEVSSGSINEQFF.

The rearrangement uses TRBV18 and TRBJ2-7, with TRBD1 matching over 7 bases. The CDR3 length is 15 residues. The V gene end was trimmed by 3 bases and the J gene end by 0 bases; junction bases not matched to a gene: 5. Per germline, CDR1 KGHSH and CDR2 LQKENI. The CDR3 DNA reads as TGTGCCAGCTCACCTGGACAGGCGAGCTCCTACGAGCAGTACTTC. Its protein is CASSPGQASSYEQYF.

J is TRBJ1-2 and V is TRBV7-9, with D possibly TRBD1 on 6 matching bases. CDR3 size: 17 residues. From germline, CDR1 is SEHNR and CDR2 FQNEAQ (reference sequence). The V and J ends lost 2 bases and 2 bases respectively, with 18 bases between them. As DNA, the CDR3 is TGTGCCAGCAGCTTATACAGGGCGCGGCCCGGAAACTATGGCTACACCTTC. Translated: CASSLYRARPGNYGYTF.

The V gene is TRBV28, the J gene TRBJ2-7, with D possibly TRBD2 on 6 matching bases. From germline, CDR1 is MDHEN and CDR2 SYDVKM. V was pared by 5 bases and J by 5 bases, with 22 bases between. CDR3 length: 16 amino acids. CDR3 sequence reads: CASSAPRGRELHEQYF. For the CDR3, the DNA is TGTGCCAGCAGTGCCCCGCGGGGCAGGGAATTACACGAGCAGTACTTC.

The J gene is TRBJ1-5, the V gene TRBV6-1; possibly TRBD1 for D (6 bases). Deletions cut 6 bases from V and 3 bases from J, with 12 bases between. The CDR3 length is 14 residues. Germline assignment: CDR1 MNHNS and CDR2 SASEGT. The CDR3 DNA reads TGTGCCAGCAGCCTAACAGGGACCAATCAGCCCCAGCATTTT. It encodes CASSLTGTNQPQHF.

The chain has TRBV2 and TRBJ2-5, with D possibly TRBD1 on 6 matching bases. V was shortened by 8 bases and J by 2 bases, with 15 bases between the two germline ends. Germline V gene data show CDR1 as SNHLY and CDR2 as FYNNEI. This CDR3 has 14 amino acids. CDR3 nucleotides: TGTGCCAGCCAATCACAGGGATCGCAAGAGACCCAGTACTTC. Amino acid sequence: CASQSQGSQETQYF.

The V call is TRBV4-1, the J call TRBJ2-3; the match to TRBD2 covers 7 bases. The CDR3 runs to 15 residues. From germline, CDR1 is MGHRA and CDR2 YSYEKL. Trimming at V came to 3 bases and at J to 1 base, leaving 4 bases not matched to a gene. The CDR3 spells CASSHAGVGTDTQYF. CDR3 nucleotide sequence: TGCGCCAGCAGCCACGCGGGAGTAGGCACAGATACGCAGTATTTT.